This T cell receptor (beta chain) is from a study of regulatory T cells in long-lasting Graves disease. Findings and caveats of the study: Small sample size may have lowered accuracy. The researchers studied only peripheral blood, not thyroid tissue.

Both iRepertoire HTBI primers and Arm-PCR of CDR3 regions were used to build the TCR beta libraries. TCRdb reanalysed the multiplex PCR reads using MiXCR and keeps one entry per CDR3 protein. This sample has 440,000 or so distinct CDR3 sequences, with 15% found just once. Described time point: newly diagnosed GD, antithyroid drugs for less than 3 months. Following extraction of RNA from PBMCs, that RNA was used to make the TCR library. The CDR3 consists of 16 residues. V was clipped by 4 bases and J by 0 bases; unmatched bases: 8. Per germline, CDR1 LNHDA and CDR2 SQIVND (reference sequence). The table lists this clonotype with a few counts. What it recognizes is unknown. These records were also assigned to another study, of T cells in Graves' hyperthyroidism and ophthalmopathy. As that study records: The study based diagnoses on clinical symptoms, serum thyroxine and TRAb, thyroid ultrasound and orbital computed tomography. Within blood appeared most thyroid clonotypes that had expanded above 0.001.

The chain carries TRBV19 and TRBJ1-2; 7 bases are shared with TRBD1. Sequencing used peripheral blood mononuclear cells (PBMCs), obtained at new diagnosis, from a patient treated with antithyroid drugs. The receptor was derived from a woman in her twenties or thirties with Graves disease. The CDR3 here is CASSNYRTGANYGYTF. The CDR3, as DNA: TGTGCCAGTAGTAACTACCGGACAGGCGCTAACTATGGCTACACCTTC.